This T cell receptor beta chain was sequenced for a study of blood T cell repertoires in COVID-19. On the study more broadly: Sites across the United States, Italy and Spain contributed samples from acute and convalescent COVID-19.

Study processing details: From reference gene primer amplification, estimates of nucleated cell counts were derived. Profiled with immunoSEQ multiplex PCR; TCRdb holds only in-frame clones, not every one. Clone size and the V and J calls come from that table; the DNA yielded D and trimming. The table includes fewer than 300,000 clones, roughly 88% detected once. Germline CDR1 is ENHRY and CDR2 is SYGVKD. V was pared by 7 bases and J by 6 bases, with 10 bases of the junction left unmatched. The CDR3 is 14 amino acids. The sample was peripheral blood. The chain is built from TRBV10-3 and TRBJ2-7, with 9 bases that match TRBD2. This TCR derives from a man younger than 35 with active or convalescent COVID-19. The CDR3 loop reads CAINSGGTTSEQYF. CDR3 bases: TGTGCCATCAATAGCGGGGGAACCACCTCCGAGCAGTACTTC.